These 30 T cell receptor beta chains share one sample of origin, sequenced in a study of T cells in Graves' hyperthyroidism and ophthalmopathy. The TCR beta CDR3 regions underwent amplification using RNA transcripts as the source. When the TCR CDR3 underwent first-round RT-PCR, the HTBI primer set was used. In TCRdb, the multiplex PCR reads were re-called with MiXCR into one record per CDR3 protein. Of a few hundred thousand distinct CDR3 sequences listed, approximately 14% were seen once; the top ten hold about 15%. The source material was blood. Receptor source: a woman in her thirties or forties with Graves' hyperthyroidism.

V gene TRBV4-1 combines with J gene TRBJ2-7; possibly TRBD2 for D (5 bases). The CDR3 runs 14 residues. V lost 2 bases, J lost 2 bases, and 10 bases lay in between. Germline CDR1 is MGHRA and CDR2 is YSYEKL. CDR3 DNA: TGCGCCAGCAGCCAATCTTACGGGACCTACGAGCAGTACTTC. It codes for CASSQSYGTYEQYF.

As to this clonotype: A much bigger clone sits one base away, suggesting this may be a read error. This chain connects TRBV18 to TRBJ2-5; D may correspond to TRBD1 or TRBD2 (7 bases each). Germline CDR1 is KGHSH and CDR2 is LQKENI. The CDR3 spans 15 residues. CDR3 nucleotides: TGTGCCAACTCACCGCAAGACAGGGAGGGACAGACCCAGTACTTC. Translating it yields CANSPQDREGQTQYF.

In this sample, this clonotype turned up many times. This chain links TRBV28 with TRBJ2-4; D is perhaps TRBD2 (7 bases). Trimming stripped 5 bases from V and 6 bases from J, with 20 bases between. The germline gives CDR1 MDHEN, CDR2 SYDVKM. The CDR3 spans 16 residues. DNA for the CDR3: TGTGCCAGCAGTAACTTTGAGGGGGGGTCGGGAAACATTCAGTACTTC. Amino acids: CASSNFEGGSGNIQYF.

The chain joins TRBV29-1 to TRBJ2-4; D gene ambiguous. The ends were cut back, 3 bases at V and 3 bases at J, with 9 bases in the middle. The CDR3 is 13 residues long. The germline V gene encodes CDR1 SQVTM and CDR2 ANQGSEA. Here the CDR3 DNA reads TGCAGCGTTGAGGTCTCGGGCAAAAACATTCAGTACTTC. Translating gives CSVEVSGKNIQYF.

This clonotype has a count of ten or more. The chain is built from TRBV2 and TRBJ2-7; TRBD1 matches 8 bases. Germline V lookup: CDR1 SNHLY, CDR2 FYNNEI. V shed 6 bases and J 6 bases; nucleotides not matched to a gene: 13. This CDR3 comprises 15 residues. Here the CDR3 DNA reads TGTGCCAGCAGCGACCCAGGACAGGGAAGGCGCGAGCAGTACTTC. Translated, it gives CASSDPGQGRREQYF.

This clonotype has at least ten counts. The J gene is TRBJ2-5, the V gene TRBV20-1; D is undetermined. The CDR3 runs to 14 residues. Per germline, CDR1 DFQATT and CDR2 SNEGSKA (reference sequence). V was clipped by 0 bases and J by 2 bases, with 10 bases between them. In DNA form, the CDR3 reads TGCAGTGCTAGAGATCGGGCGGTTCAAGAGACCCAGTACTTC. Its translation is CSARDRAVQETQYF.

Of note for this clonotype: This may be a read error, as it is one base from a much larger clone. This chain uses TRBV28 with TRBJ2-7; no reliable D call. This CDR3 has 12 amino acids. In germline, CDR1 is MDHEN, CDR2 SYDVKM. The CDR3 region has the DNA TGTGCCAGCGGTTTGTCCCGAGCGGAGCAGTACTTC. Translation gives CASGLSRAEQYF.

In its sample, this clonotype was seen many times. The rearrangement joins TRBV9 to TRBJ2-1; 8 bases match TRBD2. V lost 0 bases to trimming and J lost 7 bases; unmatched junction nucleotides: 6. The CDR3 sequence is 15 residues long. Germline values: CDR1 SGDLS, CDR2 YYNGEE. The CDR3 loop is CASSVGAGAHNEQFF. CDR3 DNA: TGTGCCAGCAGCGTAGGAGCGGGAGCCCATAATGAGCAGTTCTTC.

This clonotype was counted ten times or more. The chain recombines TRBV29-1 with TRBJ2-1; TRBD1 matches at 11 bases. Germline CDR1 and CDR2: SQVTM and ANQGSEA. The CDR3 totals 15 residues. V shed 3 bases and J 1 base; nucleotides not matched to a gene: 2. The chain's CDR3 is CSVDGTGGSYNEQFF. CDR3 coding DNA: TGCAGCGTTGACGGGACAGGGGGTTCCTACAATGAGCAGTTCTTC.

This clonotype was observed at least ten times. For the CDR3, the DNA is TGTGCCAGCAGTGGACGGACGGGGAGAAATGAAAAACTGTTTTTT. Amino acid sequence: CASSGRTGRNEKLFF. V is TRBV2 and J is TRBJ1-4; D is ambiguous. V was shortened by 4 bases and J by 5 bases, with 14 bases between the two germline ends. In germline, CDR1 is SNHLY, CDR2 FYNNEI. This CDR3 region has 15 residues.

This clonotype was picked up a small number of times. The V gene is TRBV29-1, the J gene TRBJ2-2; a weak D match, TRBD1 (5 bases). Per the germline V gene, CDR1 is SQVTM and CDR2 is ANQGSEA. V shed 4 bases and J shed 1 base, with 7 bases lying between them. The CDR3 is 13 amino acids. In DNA form, the CDR3 reads TGCAGCGTTGGACAGCTGAACACCGGGGAGCTGTTTTTT. It encodes CSVGQLNTGELFF.

This clonotype was picked up a small number of times. The chain is built from TRBV20-1 and TRBJ2-5; 7 nucleotides match TRBD2. The CDR3 loop spans 13 amino acids. J gave up 2 bases and V 4 bases, and 4 bases lay outside the gene matches. Germline CDR1 DFQATT, CDR2 SNEGSKA (reference sequence). CDR3 protein: CSAIAGFQETQYF. CDR3 DNA: TGCAGTGCTATAGCGGGTTTTCAAGAGACCCAGTACTTC.

This clonotype was detected only a few times. This chain joins TRBV20-1 and TRBJ2-7, with 8 bases lining up with TRBD1. Trimming removed 2 bases from V and 4 bases from J; junction bases left unmatched: 10. From germline, CDR1 is DFQATT and CDR2 SNEGSKA (reference sequence). This CDR3 has 15 amino acids. The CDR3 bases are TGCAGTGCTAGAAAGAAACCGGGACAGGTATACGAGCAGTACTTC. Residues: CSARKKPGQVYEQYF.

This clonotype showed up many times. One end of the junction varies from germline; a read error may be responsible. The chain uses TRBV3-1 and TRBJ2-2, with a weak D call TRBD1 (6 bases). CDR1 and CDR2 (germline): LGHDT, YNNKEL (reference sequence). CDR3 length: 14 residues. The CDR3 region has the DNA TGCGCCAGCAGCCAAGGGGGTTACACCGGGGAGCTGTTTTTT. Encoded protein: CASSQGGYTGELFF.

V is TRBV28 and J is TRBJ2-5; D remains unclear. Germline V gene sequence: CDR1 MDHEN, CDR2 SYDVKM. V shed 3 bases and J shed 3 bases, with 17 bases lying between them. This CDR3 contains 16 residues. The CDR3 DNA reads TGTGCCAGCAGTTTTTCGGCAGCGATTATTAAAGAGACCCAGTACTTC. This sequence encodes CASSFSAAIIKETQYF.

Many counts were recorded for this clonotype. The chain recombines TRBV6-1 with TRBJ1-1; D not certain. Germline V gene data show CDR1 as MNHNS and CDR2 as SASEGT. This CDR3 has 13 amino acids. V was shortened by 6 bases and J by 5 bases, with 13 bases between the two germline ends. The CDR3 DNA follows: TGTGCCAGCAGGGGGATTGGGGAGACTGAAGCTTTCTTT. Protein: CASRGIGETEAFF.

CDR3 sequence (DNA): TGTGCCAGCAGCTCGACAACACAGGGGGTCGTCCAAGAGACCCAGTACTTC. Amino acids: CASSSTTQGVVQETQYF. The chain employs TRBV7-9 and TRBJ2-5, with 8 bases fitting TRBD1. Germline V gives CDR1 SEHNR, CDR2 FQNEAQ (reference sequence). The V and J ends lost 4 bases and 1 base, in that order; junction bases with no gene match: 11. The CDR3 contains 17 residues.

The count of this clonotype is one. The chain combines TRBV7-8 with TRBJ2-3, with 15 bases fitting TRBD2. This CDR3 has 18 residues. Losses at the gene ends were 7 bases for V and 1 base for J; bases not matched to a gene: 9. The germline gives CDR1 SGHVS, CDR2 FQNEAQ. The CDR3 here is CASTDGLAGGPGTDTQYF. CDR3 nucleotide sequence: TGTGCCAGCACCGACGGACTAGCGGGAGGGCCGGGCACAGATACGCAGTATTTT.

There are a few counts of this clonotype. This sequence joins TRBV19 and TRBJ1-1, with no clear D. This CDR3 spans 14 amino acids. V was trimmed by 4 bases and J by 2 bases, leaving 11 bases between them. The germline V gene has CDR1 LNHDA and CDR2 SQIVND (reference sequence). The CDR3 nucleotides read TGTGCCAGTAGTACCTGGACGGGAAACACTGAAGCTTTCTTT. Translation: CASSTWTGNTEAFF.

The gene calls are TRBV6-2 or TRBV6-3 and TRBJ2-7; 8 bases line up with TRBD2. The J call may be wrong; the DNA end is better matched by TRBJ2-1. CDR3 size: 14 residues. Germline CDR1 is MNHEY and CDR2 is SVGEGT. CDR3 protein: CASSLSGSLYKQFF. CDR3 coding DNA: TGTGCCAGCAGTCTAAGCGGGAGCTTATATAAGCAGTTCTTC.

In this sample, this clonotype turned up many times. V is TRBV27 and J is TRBJ2-7, with D maybe TRBD1 (5 bases). CDR3 length equals 14 residues. Germline V gives CDR1 MNHEY, CDR2 SMNVEV (reference sequence). V was pared by 3 bases and J by 3 bases, with 12 bases between. CDR3 nucleotide sequence: TGTGCCAGCAGTTTGCAGGGTCCCATCTACGAGCAGTACTTC. Its protein is CASSLQGPIYEQYF.

This clonotype was picked up many times. The chain carries TRBV7-2 and TRBJ1-2; D unclear. Trimming stripped 0 bases from V and 5 bases from J, with 10 bases between. The germline V gene has CDR1 SGHTA and CDR2 FQGNSA. This CDR3 is 14 amino acids long. The CDR3 is CASSLAVTGYGYTF. The CDR3 DNA is TGTGCCAGCAGCTTAGCAGTTACTGGGTATGGCTACACCTTC.

This sequence joins TRBV3-1 and TRBJ1-2, with D possibly being TRBD1 (5 bases). The CDR3 totals 15 residues. Trimming removed 0 bases from V and 4 bases from J, with 12 bases in between. Germline V lookup: CDR1 LGHDT, CDR2 YNNKEL (reference sequence). The CDR3 region is CASSQESLGVYGYTF. The CDR3, as DNA: TGTGCCAGCAGCCAAGAATCTTTAGGGGTCTATGGCTACACCTTC.

Many counts were recorded for this clonotype. The rearrangement uses TRBV5-1 and TRBJ2-7, with TRBD1 matching 8 bases. Germline assignment: CDR1 SGHRS and CDR2 YFSETQ. The CDR3 consists of 16 residues. The V gene end was trimmed by 4 bases and the J gene end by 4 bases; junction bases not matched to a gene: 13. In DNA, the CDR3 is TGCGCCAGCAGCCCGTCCGCGACAGGGGAAATGTACGAGCAGTACTTC. This sequence encodes CASSPSATGEMYEQYF. The complete variable domain, with remaining parts taken from reference TRBV5-1 and TRBJ2-7, reads KAGVTQTPRYLIKTRGQQVTLSCSPISGHRSVSWYQQTPGQGLQFLFEYFSETQRNKGNFPGRFSGRQFSNSRSEMNVSTLELGDSALYLCASSPSATGEMYEQYFGPGTRLTVT.

There are many counts of this clonotype. V usage is TRBV28 and J usage is TRBJ2-7; 11 bases map to TRBD2. Germline-derived CDR1 and CDR2 are MDHEN and SYDVKM. There are 17 residues in the CDR3. Trimming took 6 bases from V and 6 from J; bases not matched to a gene: 16. The CDR3 reads CASSQGLRDSGRGEQYF. CDR3 nucleotide sequence: TGTGCCAGCAGCCAGGGACTTAGAGATAGCGGGAGGGGCGAGCAGTACTTC.

Many counts were recorded for this clonotype. V and J are TRBV27 and TRBJ2-7; 8 bases map to TRBD1. The V and J ends lost 2 bases and 2 bases, in that order; junction bases with no gene match: 5. The CDR3 contains 15 residues. Germline CDR1 is MNHEY and CDR2 is SMNVEV (reference sequence). Written as DNA, the CDR3 is TGTGCCAGCAGTTTACGGGACAGGCCAACCTACGAGCAGTACTTC. This translates into CASSLRDRPTYEQYF.

This clonotype was picked up many times. The genes are TRBV3-1 and TRBJ2-1; 7 nucleotides match TRBD1. V lost 0 bases to trimming and J lost 8 bases; unmatched junction nucleotides: 7. The CDR3 consists of 15 residues. The germline gives CDR1 LGHDT, CDR2 YNNKEL (reference sequence). DNA of the CDR3: TGTGCCAGCAGCCAAGATTTAAACAGGGGATATGAGCAGTTCTTC. This translates into CASSQDLNRGYEQFF.

Comment on this clonotype: It may be a read error: a sequence one base away is much more abundant. It is likely a read error, because the conserved phenylalanine at the end of the CDR3 is missing. The chain employs TRBV20-1 and TRBJ1-6, with D maybe TRBD1 (5 bases). With 4 bases removed from V and 5 bases from J, the gap between germline ends came to 12 bases. The CDR3 is made up of 14 amino acids. Per germline, CDR1 DFQATT and CDR2 SNEGSKA (reference sequence). CDR3 bases: TGCAGTGCTAAGATCGGGACTGATAATTCACCCCTCCACTTA. It codes for CSAKIGTDNSPLHL.

This clonotype has a handful of counts. V and J are TRBV3-1 and TRBJ1-2; 8 bases agree with TRBD1. The CDR3 has 15 amino acids. Germline CDR1 LGHDT, CDR2 YNNKEL (reference sequence). Trimming at V came to 2 bases and at J to 4 bases, leaving 6 bases not matched to a gene. CDR3 residues: CASSQQGAPGYGYTF. The CDR3 coding sequence is TGTGCCAGCAGCCAACAGGGGGCGCCTGGCTATGGCTACACCTTC. The variable domain in full, completed from reference TRBV3-1 and TRBJ1-2, reads DTAVSQTPKYLVTQMGNDKSIKCEQNLGHDTMYWYKQDSKKFLKIMFSYNNKELIINETVPNRFSPKSPDKAHLNLHINSLELGDSAVYFCASSQQGAPGYGYTFGSGTRLTVV.

V and J are TRBV20-1 and TRBJ1-3; the match to TRBD1 covers 7 bases. Germline V gene data show CDR1 as DFQATT and CDR2 as SNEGSKA (reference sequence). J was trimmed by 2 bases and V by 1 base; bases with no gene match: 11. The CDR3 spans 17 residues. CDR3 region: CSARARQGGAPGNTIYF. The CDR3 DNA reads as TGCAGTGCTAGAGCCCGACAGGGAGGGGCCCCTGGAAACACCATATATTTT.